This TCR beta chain was identified during a study of siplizumab effects on memory and regulatory T cells. Overall study results and limits: The average Treg-derived proportion among mappable alloreactive CD4+ clones was 65% to 80% with siplizumab versus under 35% in controls. Roughly 80-97% of proliferating CD4+ or CD8+ clones defied assignment to a naive or memory phenotype. Apparently key alloresponse contributors, naive T cells also seemed more diverse than memory cells.

Per sample, roughly 10^5 TCR templates were assayed. Clones were read by immunoSEQ multiplex PCR, and TCRdb kept only the in-frame ones, dropping some. The data show more than 85,000 clones, about 90% seen once. As regards this clone: As yet, its antigen is unknown.

The germline gives CDR1 SGHNT, CDR2 YENEEA. V lost 4 bases, J lost 6 bases, and 20 bases lay in between. The CDR3 contains 16 residues. The TCR originated in a human donor in good health. This rearrangement joins TRBV11-3 to TRBJ2-3; D gene uncertain. The sequencing input was Tregs sorted from blood. CDR3 sequence (DNA): TGTGCCAGCAGCTCCAGTATAGGTGGGATTATGGATACGCAGTATTTT. This gives the protein CASSSSIGGIMDTQYF.